This entry concerns a single TCR beta chain. Original methodology: Quantification of nucleated cells was approximated via reference gene primer amplification. Sequencing was performed with immunoSEQ multiplex PCR; in TCRdb, only in-frame clones are kept and a portion is missing. From that table come the V and J calls and clone size; the DNA was used to work out D and trimming. This table has fewer than 250,000 clones, around 80% appearing once. The data were obtained in a study of blood T cell repertoires in COVID-19. Study background: COVID-19 samples collected from the United States, Italy and Spain covered acute and convalescent phases. PBMCs, B-cell-depleted T cells, or T cells were the source of the cDNA or gDNA that made up the material.

Trimming took off 4 bases at V and 8 bases at J, with 16 bases between the two ends. Germline values: CDR1 SGHRS, CDR2 YFSETQ. The CDR3 runs 14 residues. This TCR derives from a woman aged 45-59 years with acute or convalescent COVID-19. V is TRBV5-1 and J is TRBJ2-1, with D maybe TRBD2 (6 bases). Material: peripheral blood. The CDR3 DNA sequence: TGCGCCAGCAGCCGGGACTCCGAGGGCCATGAGCAGTTCTTC. It encodes CASSRDSEGHEQFF.